The present T cell receptor beta chain was sequenced within a study of blood T cells in healthy people across ages. In this sample, this clonotype turned up a few times. The CDR3 spans 13 residues. Trimming removed 5 bases from V and 10 bases from J, with 15 bases in between. Together with a sample-barcoded 5' primer, a J-beta primer mix was included in a second PCR lasting roughly 6 to 12 cycles. Each CDR3 protein is one row after TCRdb ran MiXCR on the 5' RACE reads. The table records around 1,100,000 distinct CDR3 sequences, less than 45% of them present only once. This receptor was taken from a man in his late teens or twenties in good health. The V and J genes are TRBV12-3 or TRBV12-4 and TRBJ1-5; D remains ambiguous. Sequenced: blood. CDR3 nucleotide sequence: TGTGCCAGCAGTCTGGGCCTTCATCTCCCCCAGCATTTT. Its protein product is CASSLGLHLPQHF.